Described below is a single T cell receptor beta chain sequence and its context. The data belong to a study of CD8 T cells in Susac syndrome. Across the study: Intravenous immunoglobulin alone or corticosteroids were being given to patients with Susac syndrome at blood draw, unless they were therapy-naive.

Sequencing of TCR beta was carried out in blood CD8+ and CD4+ T cells. Reverse transcription used roughly 0.45 to 1 ug RNA and random hexamers. TCRdb re-analysed the immunoSEQ multiplex PCR reads in MiXCR, keeping a single row per CDR3 protein. The data hold approximately 150,000 distinct CDR3 sequences, with 90% to 97% observed a single time. Germline V gene lookup returns CDR1 LNHDA and CDR2 SQIVND (reference sequence). This CDR3 is built from 17 residues. Trimming stripped 3 bases from V and 6 bases from J, with 18 bases between. Sequencing used CD4+ T cells from PBMCs. This clonotype was sampled from a human donor with Susac syndrome. The chain joins TRBV19 to TRBJ1-6; perhaps TRBD1 as D (6 bases). The CDR3 nucleotides are TGTGCCAGTAGTATCCTAAGCTCGGGGGCCCTTAATTCACCCCTCCACTTT. This gives the protein CASSILSSGALNSPLHF. Looking up the rest from reference TRBV19 and TRBJ1-6 gives the full variable domain: DGGITQSPKYLFRKEGQNVTLSCEQNLNHDAMYWYRQDPGQGLRLIYYSQIVNDFQKGDIAEGYSVSREKKESFPLTVTSAQKNPTAFYLCASSILSSGALNSPLHFGNGTRLTVT.